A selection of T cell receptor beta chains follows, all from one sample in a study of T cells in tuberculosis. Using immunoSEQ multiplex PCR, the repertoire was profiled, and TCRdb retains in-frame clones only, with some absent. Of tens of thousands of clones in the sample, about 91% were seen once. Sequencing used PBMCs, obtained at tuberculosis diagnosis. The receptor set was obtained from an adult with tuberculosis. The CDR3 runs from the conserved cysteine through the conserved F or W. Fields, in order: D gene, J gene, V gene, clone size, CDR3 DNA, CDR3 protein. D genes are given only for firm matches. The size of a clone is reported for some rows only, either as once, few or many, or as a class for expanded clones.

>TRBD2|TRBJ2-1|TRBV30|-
TGTGCCTGGAGTGGACTAGCGGGGGATGAGCAGTTCTTC
CAWSGLAGDEQFF
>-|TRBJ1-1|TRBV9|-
TGTGCCAGCAGCGTAGCCCCGACAGGGAACACTGAAGCTTTCTTT
CASSVAPTGNTEAFF
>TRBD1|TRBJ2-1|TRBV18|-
TGTGCCAACTCACCTCACCGGGACAGCAATGAGCAGTTCTTC
CANSPHRDSNEQFF
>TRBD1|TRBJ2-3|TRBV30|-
TGTGCCTGGAAAATGGACAGGGTATCCGCAGATACGCAGTATTTT
CAWKMDRVSADTQYF
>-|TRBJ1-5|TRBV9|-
TGTGCCAGCAGCTCAGGGGTGCTAAATCAGCCCCAGCATTTT
CASSSGVLNQPQHF
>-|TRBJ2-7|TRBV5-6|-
TGTGCCAGCAGTAATATCCTTAACTCCTACGAGCAGTACTTC
CASSNILNSYEQYF
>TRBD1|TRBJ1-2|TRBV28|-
TGTGCCAGCAGAGTTCCACAGGGGAACTATGGCTACACCTTC
CASRVPQGNYGYTF
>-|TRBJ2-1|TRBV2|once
TGTGCCAGCAGTTACACTAACAGGGTCTTCGCGCACAATGAGCAGTTCTTC
CASSYTNRVFAHNEQFF
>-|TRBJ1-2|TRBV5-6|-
TGTGCCAGCAGCTCGTCAGGGTTCGATGGCTACACCTTC
CASSSSGFDGYTF
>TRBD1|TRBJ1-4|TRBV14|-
TGTGCCAGCAGCCGCCGACAGGGGGCTGAAAAACTGTTTTTT
CASSRRQGAEKLFF
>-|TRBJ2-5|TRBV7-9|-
TGTGCCAGCAGCTTTGGACTTCAAGAGACCCAGTACTTC
CASSFGLQETQYF
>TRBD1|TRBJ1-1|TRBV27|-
TGTGCCAGCAGTTTAGGGACAGGGGTGGGAACTGAAGCTTTCTTT
CASSLGTGVGTEAFF
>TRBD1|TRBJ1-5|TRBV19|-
TGTGCCAGTAGTATACCCGGGACAGATCCCGCGACCTATCAGCCCCAGCATTTT
CASSIPGTDPATYQPQHF
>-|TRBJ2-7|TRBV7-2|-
TGTGCCAGCAGCTTAGACAACTACTACGAGCAGTACTTC
CASSLDNYYEQYF
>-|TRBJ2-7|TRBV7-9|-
TGTGCCAGCAGCTTACAGACAGGACCCTACGAGCAGTACTTC
CASSLQTGPYEQYF
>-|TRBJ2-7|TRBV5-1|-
TGCGCCAGCGGGCAGGGAGGCGAGCAGTACTTC
CASGQGGEQYF
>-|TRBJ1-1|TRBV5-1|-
TGCGCCAGCAGCCACGGGACACCAGACACTGAAGCTTTCTTT
CASSHGTPDTEAFF
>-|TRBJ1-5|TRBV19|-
TGTGCCACCTCATGGCCCAATCAGCCCCAGCATTTT
CATSWPNQPQHF
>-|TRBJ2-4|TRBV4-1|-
TGCGCCAGCAGCCAAGTCGGAGGGGCGAGGAGGTTAGCCAAAAACATTCAGTACTTC
CASSQVGGARRLAKNIQYF
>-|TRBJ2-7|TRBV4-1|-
-
CASSQVGIGTGLGKYF
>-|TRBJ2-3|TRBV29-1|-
TGCAGCGTTGGCGGGGGCGCAGATACGCAGTATTTT
CSVGGGADTQYF
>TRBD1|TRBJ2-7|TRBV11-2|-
TGTGCCAGCAGCCAGGGGACAGGGAAGTACTTC
CASSQGTGKYF
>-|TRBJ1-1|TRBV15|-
TGTGCCACCAGAGGGGGTACCACTGAAGCTTTCTTT
CATRGGTTEAFF
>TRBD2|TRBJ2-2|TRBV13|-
TGTGCCAGCAGCTTAGAATTAGGGCGGGAGAGAAGGACCGGGGAGCTGTTTTTT
CASSLELGRERRTGELFF
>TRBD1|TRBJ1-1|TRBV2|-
TGTGCCAGCCGAGGGGGCTCTGAAGCTTTCTTT
CASRGGSEAFF
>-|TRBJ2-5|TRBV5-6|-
TGTGCCAGCAGCTTCTCCAGGGTGGCGGAGACCCAGTACTTC
CASSFSRVAETQYF
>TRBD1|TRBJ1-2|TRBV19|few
TGTGCCAGTAGTAGCCAGGGGGCTAGAAACTATGGCTACACCTTC
CASSSQGARNYGYTF
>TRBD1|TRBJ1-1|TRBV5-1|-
TGCGCCAGCAGCACTAAAGTTGGGCTCGGGACAGGGGGCGCGGGCACTGAAGCTTTCTTT
CASSTKVGLGTGGAGTEAFF
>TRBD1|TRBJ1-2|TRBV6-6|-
TGTGCCAGCAGCCCAAGGGACAGGGGCTACTATGGCTACACCTTC
CASSPRDRGYYGYTF
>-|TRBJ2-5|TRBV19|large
TGTGCCAGTTCGTTGGACATCCAAGAGACCCAGTACTTC
CASSLDIQETQYF
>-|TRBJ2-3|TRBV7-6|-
TGTGCCAGCAGCCCCCCCGGGACAGATACGCAGTATTTT
CASSPPGTDTQYF
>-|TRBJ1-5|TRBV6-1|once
TGTGCCAGCAGGGACTTTCAACAGCCCCAGCATTTT
CASRDFQQPQHF
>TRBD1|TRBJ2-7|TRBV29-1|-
TGCAGCATTGGGGTCTGGGACAGGAAAACTTACGAGCAGTACTTC
CSIGVWDRKTYEQYF
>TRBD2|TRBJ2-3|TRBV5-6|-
TGTGCCAGCAGCTTTTGGACTAGCGGGAGCCACACAGATACGCAGTATTTT
CASSFWTSGSHTDTQYF
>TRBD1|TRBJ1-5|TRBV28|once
TGTGCCAGCAGTTTACAGGGGGCGGGTCAGCCCCAGCATTTT
CASSLQGAGQPQHF
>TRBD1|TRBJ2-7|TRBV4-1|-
TGCGCCAGCAGTCCTACCGGGACAGGACTCTACGAGCAGTACTTC
CASSPTGTGLYEQYF
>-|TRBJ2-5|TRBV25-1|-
TGTGCCACCATTGGTCGGGGGTCGGAGACCCAGTACTTC
CATIGRGSETQYF
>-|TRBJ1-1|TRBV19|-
TGTGCCAGTAGTATAAGGGGCCCTGAAGCTTTCTTT
CASSIRGPEAFF
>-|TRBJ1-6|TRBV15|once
TGTGCCACCAGCAGAGGGGGGGGAACACTTAATTCACCCCTCCACTTT
CATSRGGGTLNSPLHF
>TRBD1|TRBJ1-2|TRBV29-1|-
TGCAGCGTGGGCGGCGGGGGACAGGGTACTAGTGGCTACACCTTC
CSVGGGGQGTSGYTF
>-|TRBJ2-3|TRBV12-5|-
TGTGCTAGTGGTTTGGGGAGCGCCGAACTAGATACGCAGTATTTT
CASGLGSAELDTQYF
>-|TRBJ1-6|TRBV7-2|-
TGTGCCAGCAGCTTAGGTGGGCGATATAATTCACCCCTCCACTTT
CASSLGGRYNSPLHF
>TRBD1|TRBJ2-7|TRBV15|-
TGTGCCACCAGCGGCCAAAGACAGGGGGCCAGTTCAGGGGAGCAGTACTTC
CATSGQRQGASSGEQYF
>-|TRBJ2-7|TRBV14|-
TGTGCCAGCAGCCAAGATCCGGTTCCCTACGAGCAGTACTTC
CASSQDPVPYEQYF
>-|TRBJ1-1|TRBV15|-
TGTGCCACCAGCAGAGGTTCCTTCAGGGGAACCTTCATGAACACTGAAGCTTTCTTT
CATSRGSFRGTFMNTEAFF
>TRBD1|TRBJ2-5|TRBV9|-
TGTGCCAGCAGCGCTATGCTAGCAGGGGGCGTGGAGACCCAGTACTTC
CASSAMLAGGVETQYF
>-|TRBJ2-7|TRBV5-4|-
TGTGCCAGCAGCTTGCAGGTCCCCTACGAGCAGTACTTC
CASSLQVPYEQYF
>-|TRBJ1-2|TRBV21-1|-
TGTGCCAGCAGCAAACGGGGGGGGTTCCATGGCTACACCTTC
CASSKRGGFHGYTF
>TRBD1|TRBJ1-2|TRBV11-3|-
TGTGCCAGCAGCTTATCGACGGACAGGGGGAATGAGGACTATGGCTACACCTTC
CASSLSTDRGNEDYGYTF
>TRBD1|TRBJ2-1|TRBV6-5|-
TGTGCCAGCAGTTACGGGACAGGGAGTTACAATGAGCAGTTCTTC
CASSYGTGSYNEQFF
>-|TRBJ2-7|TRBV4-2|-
TGTGCCAGCAGTGGGGGGACCTACGAGCAGTACTTC
CASSGGTYEQYF
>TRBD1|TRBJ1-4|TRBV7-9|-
TGTGCCAGCAGCTTAGAGACAGGGGGGAGTGAAAAACTGTTTTTT
CASSLETGGSEKLFF
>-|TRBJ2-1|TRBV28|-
TGTGCCAGCAGCAACCCCGGGACTTATAAGCAGTTCTTC
CASSNPGTYKQFF
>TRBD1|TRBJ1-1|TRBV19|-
TGTGCCAGTAGTAAACGACAGGGAACGAACACTGAAGCTTTCTTT
CASSKRQGTNTEAFF
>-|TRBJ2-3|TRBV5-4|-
TGTGCCAGCAGCTTGTCCGGGTTTACAGATACGCAGTATTTT
CASSLSGFTDTQYF
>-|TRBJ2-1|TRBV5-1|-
TGCGCCAGCAGCTTCAGCCTTAGCGGTTCCTCCTACAATGAGCAGTTCTTC
CASSFSLSGSSYNEQFF
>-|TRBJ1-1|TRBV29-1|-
TGCAGCGTTGATGACAGGATTTTCAACACTGAAGCTTTCTTT
CSVDDRIFNTEAFF
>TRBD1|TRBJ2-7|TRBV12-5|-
TGTGCTAGTGGTCCGACAGGGGACGAGCAGTACTTC
CASGPTGDEQYF
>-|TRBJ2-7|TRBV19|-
TGTGCCACCTCACGAAGCAACTACGAGCAGTACTTC
CATSRSNYEQYF
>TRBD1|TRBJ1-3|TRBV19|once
TGTGCCAGTAGTATCTGGCAGGGGGTTTCCTCTGGAAACACCATATATTTT
CASSIWQGVSSGNTIYF